A selection of T cell receptor beta chains follows, all from one sample in a study of cytomegalovirus exposure and HLA in healthy donors. Some clones are missing from TCRdb's copy, which holds only in-frame ones; the method was immunoSEQ multiplex PCR. Found here are approximately 220,000 clones, roughly 84% of them singletons; the top ten hold 1.4%. What was sequenced was PBMCs. The source is a girl aged 10 to 17 in good health and CMV-seronegative. Both conserved end residues are part of each CDR3. Fields, in order: V gene, D gene, CDR3 length, CDR3 protein. D genes are given only for firm matches.

>TRBV28|.|16
CASSLSGAGGNQPQHF
>TRBV11-1|TRBD2|15
CASSRTSGSGVEQFF
>TRBV30|TRBD1|13
CAWSRDSAYEQYF
>TRBV28|.|14
CASRSGSTFQPQHF
>TRBV11-2|.|13
CASSLVRTTEAFF
>TRBV28|TRBD1|17
CASRQDRWNSNTGELFF
>TRBV27|.|16
CASAGAALIHPYEQYF
>TRBV30|TRBD1|20
CAWKSSGQGIVSGPIYEQYF
>TRBV28|.|12
CASSNARGPQHF
>TRBV2|.|16
CASSKLRDKPNEKLFF
>TRBV5-4|.|14
CASSPGGGNTEAFF
>TRBV5-1|.|14
CASSLTGVHETQYF
>TRBV7-9|.|18
CASSPLGVSRPITDTQYF
>TRBV30|.|13
CAWSKSGNQPQHF
>TRBV9|.|13
CASSVDRVYGYTF
>TRBV28|TRBD2|15
CASSLRAGGGGELFF
>TRBV27|TRBD2|16
CASSWGLAGDTDTQYF
>TRBV27|.|15
CASSMTGGESYEQYF
>TRBV30|TRBD1|15
CAWSRDRASSYGYTF
>TRBV5-1|.|12
CASRSIGEKLFF
>TRBV27|.|14
CASSLLGAFTEAFF
>TRBV30|TRBD2|14
CAWSLAGFTGELFF
>TRBV4-2|.|14
CASGGTGTYNEQFF
>TRBV15|.|15
CATSRDAGSTYEQYF
>TRBV4-1|.|14
CASSQGGLNTEAFF
>TRBV7-9|TRBD1|15
CASSRGGGQVFGYTF
>TRBV6-5|TRBD2|15
CASSIAGENTGELFF
>TRBV7-3|.|16
CASSLTPRTRTDEQFF
>TRBV9|TRBD1|16
CASRSTGDFNTGELFF
>TRBV5-1|.|13
CASSNQASYEQYF
>TRBV18|.|14
CASSPEGGNEKLFF
>TRBV6-1|.|14
CASSVRGAGYGYTF
>TRBV28|.|15
CASRSAGSSSYEQYF
>TRBV7-2|TRBD1|15
CASSLGQGTYNEQFF
>TRBV5-1|.|15
CASSLLGGKQETQYF
>TRBV19|.|8
CASLLQYF
>TRBV2|.|13
CAIPSYRNTEAFF
>TRBV9|TRBD2|15
CASTENGGVSETQYF
>TRBV28|.|14
CASRGAPRDSPLHF
>TRBV7-6|.|13
CASSRSYNSPLHF